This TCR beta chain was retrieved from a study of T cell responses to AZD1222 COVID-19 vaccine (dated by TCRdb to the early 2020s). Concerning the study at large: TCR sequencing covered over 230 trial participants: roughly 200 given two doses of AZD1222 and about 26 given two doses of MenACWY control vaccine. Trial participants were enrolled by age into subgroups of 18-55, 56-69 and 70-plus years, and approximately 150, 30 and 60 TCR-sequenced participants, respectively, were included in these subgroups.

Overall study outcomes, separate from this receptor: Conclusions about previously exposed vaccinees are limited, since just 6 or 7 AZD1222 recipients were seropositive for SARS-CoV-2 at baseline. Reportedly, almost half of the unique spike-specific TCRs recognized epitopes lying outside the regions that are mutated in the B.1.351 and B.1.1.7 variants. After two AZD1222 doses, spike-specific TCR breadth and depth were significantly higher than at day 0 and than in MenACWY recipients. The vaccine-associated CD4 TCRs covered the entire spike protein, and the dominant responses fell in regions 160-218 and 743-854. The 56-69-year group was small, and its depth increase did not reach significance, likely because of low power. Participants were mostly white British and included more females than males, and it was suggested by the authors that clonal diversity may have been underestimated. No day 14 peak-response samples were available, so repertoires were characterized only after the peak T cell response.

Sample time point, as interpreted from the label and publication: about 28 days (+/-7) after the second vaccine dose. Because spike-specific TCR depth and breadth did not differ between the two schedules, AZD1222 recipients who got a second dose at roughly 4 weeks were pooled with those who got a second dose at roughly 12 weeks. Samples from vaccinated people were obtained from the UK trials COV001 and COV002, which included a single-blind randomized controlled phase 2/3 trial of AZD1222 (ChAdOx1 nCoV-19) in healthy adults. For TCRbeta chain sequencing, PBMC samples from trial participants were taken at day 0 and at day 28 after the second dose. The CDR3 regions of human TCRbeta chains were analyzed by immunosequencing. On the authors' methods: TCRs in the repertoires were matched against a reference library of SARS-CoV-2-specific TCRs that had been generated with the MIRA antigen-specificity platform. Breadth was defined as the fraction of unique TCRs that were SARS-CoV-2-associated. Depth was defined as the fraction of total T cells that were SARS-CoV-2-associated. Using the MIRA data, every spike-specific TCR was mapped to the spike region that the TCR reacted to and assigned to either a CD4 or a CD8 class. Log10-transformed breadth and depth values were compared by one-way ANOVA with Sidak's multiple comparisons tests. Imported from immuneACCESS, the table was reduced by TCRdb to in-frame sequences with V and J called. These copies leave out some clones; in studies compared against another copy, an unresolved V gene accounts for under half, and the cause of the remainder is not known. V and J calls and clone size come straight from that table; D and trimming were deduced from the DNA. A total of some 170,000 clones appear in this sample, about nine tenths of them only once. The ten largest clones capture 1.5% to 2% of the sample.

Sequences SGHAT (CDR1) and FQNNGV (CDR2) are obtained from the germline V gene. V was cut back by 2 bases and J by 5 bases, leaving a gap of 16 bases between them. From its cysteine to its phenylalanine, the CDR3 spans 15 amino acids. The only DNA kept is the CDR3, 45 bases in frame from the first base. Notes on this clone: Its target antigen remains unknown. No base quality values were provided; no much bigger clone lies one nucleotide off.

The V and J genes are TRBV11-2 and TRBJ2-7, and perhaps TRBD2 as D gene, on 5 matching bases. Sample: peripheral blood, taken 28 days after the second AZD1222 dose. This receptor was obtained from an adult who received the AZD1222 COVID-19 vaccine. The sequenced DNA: TGTGCCAGCAGCTTATTAATAGCGTCCGGGGACGAGCAGTACTTC. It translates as CASSLLIASGDEQYF.